The present T cell receptor (beta chain) was sequenced within a study of monozygotic twins with inflammatory bowel disease (dated by TCRdb to the late 2010s). Looking at the study overall: The complete study included 28 monozygotic twin pairs: 19 IBD-discordant Danish pairs and nine German pairs, of which four were IBD-concordant and five were IBD-discordant. Within discordant pairs, disease-associated traits were sought mainly by comparing IBD patients with their genetically identical healthy co-twins. Each individual had, on average, about 151 000 unique TCRalpha sequences and 181 000 unique TCRbeta sequences available for analysis. Beyond this particular receptor, the publication reports: The analysis was unable to tell different T cell subtypes apart. The results gave no support for a single strong signal or clonotype linked to IBD. Compared with healthy twins, IBD patients had fewer clonotypes in common with other individuals, a difference most pronounced in patients showing signs of disease activity. IBD patients had lower TCRbeta repertoire diversity, measured by the inverse Simpson index, than their healthy co-twins. Background noise and inter-individual variability may have been introduced into the repertoires by the differing immunosuppressive treatments among patients. No difference in repertoire similarity was observed between concordant and discordant twins, possibly owing to limited statistical power.

From each donor, an approximately 2.3 ml peripheral blood sample was drawn into PAXgene tubes and stored at -80 degrees C. Without T cell sorting, total RNA was isolated from whole blood using the PAXgene blood miRNA kit on an automated QIAcube. Peripheral blood from monozygotic twin pairs concordant or discordant for inflammatory bowel disease was subjected to deep TCRalpha and TCRbeta repertoire profiling with unique molecular barcoding. For every twin pair, smoking habits were documented, and each individual was categorised as a current, former or never smoker. Counted from cysteine to phenylalanine, this CDR3 has 17 amino acids. This entry has no DNA. CDR1 and CDR2 are drawn from the germline V gene: SGHTA, FQGNSA. The method behind the library was 5' RACE. The input for every TCR library was approximately 3,500 ng of total RNA. For each sample, cDNA synthesis with SMARTScribe reverse transcriptase was split into eight separate reactions. Unique molecular identifiers containing a 6-nucleotide sample barcode were introduced through template switching during cDNA synthesis. TCRalpha and TCRbeta cDNA was amplified by two nested PCRs of roughly 15 and 9 cycles, with bead purification after each PCR. Before amplification, the cDNA was treated with uracil DNA-glycosylase and purified using the QIAquick PCR purification kit. In the second PCR, Illumina TruSeq-compatible adapters and sample-specific barcodes were added. TapeStation and Qubit were used to check library quality and concentration, and around 5.3 ng of each library was pooled. The pooled libraries were sequenced with 2 x 100 bp reads and custom sequencing primers on an Illumina HiSeq2500 single-index Rapid Run. Regarding the original processing steps: MiGEC version 1.2.6 was used for UMI-based consensus assembly, which corrected PCR and sequencing errors. MiXCR version 2.1.1 was used for V(D)J alignment, clonotype assembly and CDR3 extraction. To normalise gene usage, clonotype sharing and MAIT/NKT TCR abundance, the analysis used the top 1000, 10 000 and 20 000 clonotypes per sample. After downsampling to 27 000 UMIs, diversity was calculated as the inverse Simpson index using the vegan R package. Paired Mann-Whitney U tests were applied to discordant twin pairs, with Benjamini-Hochberg correction for multiple testing. TCRdb reprocessed the reads into one record per CDR3 protein sequence, lacking DNA. The V and J calls here are based on TCRdb, not the publication. The sample's clone listing holds roughly 170,000 distinct CDR3 sequences. The ten largest clones add up to 6% to 9.5% of the sample.

As regards this clonotype: Its antigen has not been determined.

Material for sequencing was blood. In this chain, TRBV7-2 is recombined with TRBJ2-3; TCRdb's D gene call, TRBD2, goes unchecked for lack of DNA. The receptor was derived from a human donor with ulcerative colitis or Crohn's disease, or a healthy co-twin of an affected twin (not recorded which). The encoded CDR3 is CASSLGSLLAGQGTQYF. This CDR3, with the reference TRBV7-2 and TRBJ2-3 proteins standing in past its ends, gives the full variable domain GAGVSQSPSNKVTEKGKDVELRCDPISGHTALYWYRQSLGQGLEFLIYFQGNSAPDKSGLPSDRFSAERTGGSVSTLTIQRTQQEDSAVYLCASSLGSLLAGQGTQYFGPGTRLTVL.